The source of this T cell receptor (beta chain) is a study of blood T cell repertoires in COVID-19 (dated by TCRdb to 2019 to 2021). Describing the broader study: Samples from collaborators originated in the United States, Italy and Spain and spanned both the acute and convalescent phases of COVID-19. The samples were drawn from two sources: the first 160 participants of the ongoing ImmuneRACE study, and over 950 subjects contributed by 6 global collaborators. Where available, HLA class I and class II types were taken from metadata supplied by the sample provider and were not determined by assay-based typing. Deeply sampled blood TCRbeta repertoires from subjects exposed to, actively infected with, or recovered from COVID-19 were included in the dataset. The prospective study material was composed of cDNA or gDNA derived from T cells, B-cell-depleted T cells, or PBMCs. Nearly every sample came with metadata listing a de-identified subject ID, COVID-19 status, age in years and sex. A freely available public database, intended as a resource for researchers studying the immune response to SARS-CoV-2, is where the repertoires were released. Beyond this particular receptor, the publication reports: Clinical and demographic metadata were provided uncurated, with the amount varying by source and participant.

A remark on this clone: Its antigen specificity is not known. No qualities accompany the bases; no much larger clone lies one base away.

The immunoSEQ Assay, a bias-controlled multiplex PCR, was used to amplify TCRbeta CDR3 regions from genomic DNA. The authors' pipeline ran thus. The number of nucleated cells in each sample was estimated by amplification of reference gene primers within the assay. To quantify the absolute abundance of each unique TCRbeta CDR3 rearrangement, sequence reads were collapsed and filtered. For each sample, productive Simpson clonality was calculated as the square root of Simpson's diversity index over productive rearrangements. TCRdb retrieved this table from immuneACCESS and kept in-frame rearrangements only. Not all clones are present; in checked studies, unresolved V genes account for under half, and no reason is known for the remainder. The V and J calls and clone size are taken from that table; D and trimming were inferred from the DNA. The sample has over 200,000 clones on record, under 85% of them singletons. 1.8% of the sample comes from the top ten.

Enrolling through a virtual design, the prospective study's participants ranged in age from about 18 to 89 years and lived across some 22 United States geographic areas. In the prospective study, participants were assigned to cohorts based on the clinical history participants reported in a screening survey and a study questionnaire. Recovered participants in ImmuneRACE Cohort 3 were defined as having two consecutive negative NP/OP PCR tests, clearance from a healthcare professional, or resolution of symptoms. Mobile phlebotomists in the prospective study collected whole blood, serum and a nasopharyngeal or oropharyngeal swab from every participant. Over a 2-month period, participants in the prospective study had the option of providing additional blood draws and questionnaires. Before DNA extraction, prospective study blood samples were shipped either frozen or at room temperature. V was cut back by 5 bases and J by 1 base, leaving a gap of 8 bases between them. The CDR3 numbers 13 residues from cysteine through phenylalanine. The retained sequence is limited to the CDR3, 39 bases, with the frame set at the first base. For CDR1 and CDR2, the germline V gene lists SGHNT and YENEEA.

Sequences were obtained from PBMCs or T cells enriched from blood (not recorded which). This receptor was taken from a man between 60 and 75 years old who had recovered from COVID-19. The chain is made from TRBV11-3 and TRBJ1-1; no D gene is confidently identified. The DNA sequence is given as TGTGCCAGCAGCCAAACTCGGAACACTGAAGCTTTCTTT. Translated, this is CASSQTRNTEAFF.